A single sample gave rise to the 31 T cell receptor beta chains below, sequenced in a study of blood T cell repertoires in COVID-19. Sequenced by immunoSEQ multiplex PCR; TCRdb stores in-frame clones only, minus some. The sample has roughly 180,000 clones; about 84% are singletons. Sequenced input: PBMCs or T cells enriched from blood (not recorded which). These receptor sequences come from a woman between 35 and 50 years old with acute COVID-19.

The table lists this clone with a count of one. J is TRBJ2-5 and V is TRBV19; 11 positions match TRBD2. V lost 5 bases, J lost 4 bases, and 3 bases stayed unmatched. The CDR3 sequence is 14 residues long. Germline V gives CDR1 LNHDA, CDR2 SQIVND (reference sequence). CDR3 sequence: CASSVTSGRETQYF. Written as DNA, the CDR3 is TGTGCCAGTAGTGTTACTAGCGGGAGAGAGACCCAGTACTTC.

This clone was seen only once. CDR3 sequence: CASSLSLDEQFF. The DNA of the CDR3 is TGTGCCAGCAGCTTGTCACTAGATGAGCAGTTCTTC. The chain uses TRBV11-2 and TRBJ2-1; tentative D call: TRBD2 (5 bases). The CDR3 runs 12 residues. Germline V gene sequence: CDR1 SGHAT, CDR2 FQNNGV. Trimming left V 3 bases short and J 8 bases short, with 8 bases between.

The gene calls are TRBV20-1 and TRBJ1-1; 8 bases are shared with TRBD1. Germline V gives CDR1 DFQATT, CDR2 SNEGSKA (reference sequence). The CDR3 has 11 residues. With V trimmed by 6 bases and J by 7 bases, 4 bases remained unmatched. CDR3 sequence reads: CSATGGGEAFF. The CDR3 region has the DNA TGCAGTGCAACAGGGGGGGGTGAAGCTTTCTTT.

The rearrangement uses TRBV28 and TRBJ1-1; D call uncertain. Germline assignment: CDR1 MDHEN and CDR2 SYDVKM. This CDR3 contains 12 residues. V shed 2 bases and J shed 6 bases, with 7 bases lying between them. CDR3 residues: CASSLNSAEAFF. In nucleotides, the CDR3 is TGTGCCAGCAGTTTAAATTCTGCTGAAGCTTTCTTT.

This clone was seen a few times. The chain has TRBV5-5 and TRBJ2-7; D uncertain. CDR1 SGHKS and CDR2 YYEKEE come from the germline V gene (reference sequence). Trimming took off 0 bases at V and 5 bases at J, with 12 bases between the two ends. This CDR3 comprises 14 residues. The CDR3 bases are TGTGCCAGCAGCTTGGGAAGCGTGGTGGACGAGCAGTACTTC. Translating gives CASSLGSVVDEQYF.

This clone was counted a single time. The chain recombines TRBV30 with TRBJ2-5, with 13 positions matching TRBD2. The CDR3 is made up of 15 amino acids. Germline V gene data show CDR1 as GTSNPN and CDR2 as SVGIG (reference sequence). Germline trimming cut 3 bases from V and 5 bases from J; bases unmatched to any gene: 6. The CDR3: CAWREGTSGIETQYF. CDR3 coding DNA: TGTGCCTGGAGGGAGGGGACTAGCGGGATTGAGACCCAGTACTTC.

The CDR3 coding sequence is TGTGCCAGCAGCCAAGAATTGGCGGGCCTCTACAATGAGCAGTTCTTC. Its translation: CASSQELAGLYNEQFF. The V gene is TRBV3-1 (or the pseudogene TRBV3-2), the J gene TRBJ2-1, with D possibly TRBD2 on 5 matching bases. V dropped 0 bases and J dropped 3 bases, with 12 bases sitting between them. Germline V gene lookup returns CDR1 LGHDT and CDR2 YNNKEL (reference sequence). The CDR3 extends over 16 amino acids.

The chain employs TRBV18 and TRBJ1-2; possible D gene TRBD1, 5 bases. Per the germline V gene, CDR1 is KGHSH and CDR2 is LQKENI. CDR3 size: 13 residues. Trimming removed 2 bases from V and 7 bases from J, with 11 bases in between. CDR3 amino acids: CASSPAGQGGYTF. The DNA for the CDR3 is TGTGCCAGCTCACCAGCCGGGCAGGGTGGCTACACCTTC.

The CDR3 DNA follows: TGTGCCAGCAGATATCCCCTCGGGGGCTACACCTTC. Translating gives CASRYPLGGYTF. The gene calls are TRBV12-3 or TRBV12-4 and TRBJ1-2, with D hard to call. CDR3 length: 12 residues. The V and J ends lost 6 bases and 8 bases respectively, with 13 bases between them.

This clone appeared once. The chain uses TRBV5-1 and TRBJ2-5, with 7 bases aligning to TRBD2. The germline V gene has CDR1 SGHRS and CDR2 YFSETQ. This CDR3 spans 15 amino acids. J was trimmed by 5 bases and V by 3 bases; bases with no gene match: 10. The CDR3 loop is CASSSHASSGETQYF. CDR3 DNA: TGCGCCAGCAGCTCCCACGCGTCTAGCGGTGAGACCCAGTACTTC.

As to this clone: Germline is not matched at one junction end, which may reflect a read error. Written as DNA, the CDR3 is TGTGCCAGCAGTTACTCCGAGGGATTTTGCACATTT. Residues: CASSYSEGFCTF. This chain uses TRBV6-6 with TRBJ1-4; D remains ambiguous. The CDR3 sequence is 12 residues long. Germline V gives CDR1 MNHNY, CDR2 SVGAGI (reference sequence).

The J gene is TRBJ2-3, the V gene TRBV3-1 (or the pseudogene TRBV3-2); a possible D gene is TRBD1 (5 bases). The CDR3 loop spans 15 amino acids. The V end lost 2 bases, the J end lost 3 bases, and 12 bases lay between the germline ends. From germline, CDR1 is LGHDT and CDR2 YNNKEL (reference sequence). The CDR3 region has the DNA TGTGCCAGCAGCCAAAAAGGGGCCGGAACAGATACGCAGTATTTT. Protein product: CASSQKGAGTDTQYF.

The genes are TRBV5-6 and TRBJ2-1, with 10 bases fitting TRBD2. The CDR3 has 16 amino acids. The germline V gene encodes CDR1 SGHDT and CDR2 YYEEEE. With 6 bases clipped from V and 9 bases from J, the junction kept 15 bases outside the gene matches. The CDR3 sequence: CASNPGPPSGRGEQFF. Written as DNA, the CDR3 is TGTGCCAGCAACCCAGGACCGCCTAGCGGGAGAGGTGAGCAGTTCTTC.

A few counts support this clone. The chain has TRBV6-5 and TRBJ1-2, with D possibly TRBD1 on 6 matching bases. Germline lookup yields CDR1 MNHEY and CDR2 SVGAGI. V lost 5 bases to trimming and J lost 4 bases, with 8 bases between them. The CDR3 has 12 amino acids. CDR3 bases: TGTGCCAGCAGTCCGACAGGCTATGGCTACACCTTC. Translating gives CASSPTGYGYTF.

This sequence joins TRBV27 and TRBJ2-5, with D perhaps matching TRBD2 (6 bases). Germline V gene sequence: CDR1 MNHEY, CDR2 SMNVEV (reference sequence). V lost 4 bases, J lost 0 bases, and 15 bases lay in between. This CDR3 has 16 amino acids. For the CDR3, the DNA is TGTGCCAGCAGTTCCCGGGACTCCCTGTACCAAGAGACCCAGTACTTC. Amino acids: CASSSRDSLYQETQYF.

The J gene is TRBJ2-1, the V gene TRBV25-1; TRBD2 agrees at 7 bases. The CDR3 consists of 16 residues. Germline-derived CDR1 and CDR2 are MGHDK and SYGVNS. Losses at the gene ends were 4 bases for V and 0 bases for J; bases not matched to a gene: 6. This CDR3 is CASSGPSGSSYNEQFF. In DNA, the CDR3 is TGTGCCAGCAGTGGCCCTAGCGGCAGCTCCTACAATGAGCAGTTCTTC.

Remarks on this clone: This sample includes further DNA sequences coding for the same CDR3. This chain's CDR3 is CASRSNTEAFF. CDR3 in DNA: TGCGCCAGCAGGTCAAACACTGAAGCTTTCTTT. V is TRBV5-1 and J is TRBJ1-1; D not resolved. The CDR3 spans 11 residues. Between the trimmed V and J ends, which lost 5 bases and 2 bases, there was a span of 4 bases. In germline, CDR1 is SGHRS, CDR2 YFSETQ.

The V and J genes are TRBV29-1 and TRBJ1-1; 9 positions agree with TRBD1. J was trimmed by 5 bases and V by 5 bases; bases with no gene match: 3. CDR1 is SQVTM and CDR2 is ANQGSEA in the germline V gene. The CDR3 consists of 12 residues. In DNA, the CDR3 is TGCAGCGTTACAGGGGGCCGGACTGAAGCTTTCTTT. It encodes CSVTGGRTEAFF.

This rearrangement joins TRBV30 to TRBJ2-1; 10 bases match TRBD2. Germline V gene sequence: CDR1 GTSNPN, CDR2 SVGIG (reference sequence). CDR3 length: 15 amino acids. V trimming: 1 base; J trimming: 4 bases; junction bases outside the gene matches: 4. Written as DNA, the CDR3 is TGTGCCTGGAGTGCTGGACTAGCGGCGTACAATGAGCAGTTCTTC. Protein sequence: CAWSAGLAAYNEQFF.

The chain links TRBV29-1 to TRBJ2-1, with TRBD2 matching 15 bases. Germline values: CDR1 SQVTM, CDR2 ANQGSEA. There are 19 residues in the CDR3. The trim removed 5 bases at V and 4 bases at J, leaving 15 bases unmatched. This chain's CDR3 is CSVPTGTSGRLVSYNEQFF. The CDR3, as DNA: TGCAGCGTTCCCACCGGGACTAGCGGGAGGCTGGTCTCTTACAATGAGCAGTTCTTC.

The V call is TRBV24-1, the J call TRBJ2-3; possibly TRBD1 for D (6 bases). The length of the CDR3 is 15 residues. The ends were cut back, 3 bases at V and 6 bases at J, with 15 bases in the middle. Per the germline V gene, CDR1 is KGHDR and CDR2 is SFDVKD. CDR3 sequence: CATSDPRQAADTQYF. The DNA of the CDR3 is TGTGCCACCAGTGATCCCAGACAGGCTGCGGATACGCAGTATTTT.

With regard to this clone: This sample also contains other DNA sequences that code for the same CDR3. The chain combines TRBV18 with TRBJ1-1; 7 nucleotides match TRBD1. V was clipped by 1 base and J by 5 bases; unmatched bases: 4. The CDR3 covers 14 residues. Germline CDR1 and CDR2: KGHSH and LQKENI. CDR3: CASSPQGAGTEAFF. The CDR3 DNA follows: TGTGCCAGCTCACCACAGGGGGCGGGGACTGAAGCTTTCTTT. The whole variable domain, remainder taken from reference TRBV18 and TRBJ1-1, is NAGVMQNPRHLVRRRGQEARLRCSPMKGHSHVYWYRQLPEEGLKFMVYLQKENIIDESGMPKERFSAEFPKEGPSILRIQQVVRGDSAAYFCASSPQGAGTEAFFGQGTRLTVV.

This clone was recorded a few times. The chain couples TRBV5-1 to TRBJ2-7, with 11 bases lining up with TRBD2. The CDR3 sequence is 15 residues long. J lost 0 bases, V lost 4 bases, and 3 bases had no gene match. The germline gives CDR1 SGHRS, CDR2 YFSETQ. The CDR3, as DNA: TGCGCCAGCAGCCCAACTAGCGGGGGCTCCTACGAGCAGTACTTC. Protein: CASSPTSGGSYEQYF. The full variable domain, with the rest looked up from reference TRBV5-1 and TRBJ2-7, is KAGVTQTPRYLIKTRGQQVTLSCSPISGHRSVSWYQQTPGQGLQFLFEYFSETQRNKGNFPGRFSGRQFSNSRSEMNVSTLELGDSALYLCASSPTSGGSYEQYFGPGTRLTVT.

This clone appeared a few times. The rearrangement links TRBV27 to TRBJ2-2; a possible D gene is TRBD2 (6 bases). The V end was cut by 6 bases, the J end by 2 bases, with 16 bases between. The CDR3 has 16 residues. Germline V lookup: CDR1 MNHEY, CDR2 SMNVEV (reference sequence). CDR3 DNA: TGTGCCAGCAGCACGATAGCGGCCACTAACACCGGGGAGCTGTTTTTT. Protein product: CASSTIAATNTGELFF.

DNA for the CDR3: TGTGCCAGCAATCCCCGGGAGCAGGCCGGGGAGCTGTTTTTT. Translating gives CASNPREQAGELFF. This chain connects TRBV3-1 (or the pseudogene TRBV3-2) to TRBJ2-2; tentative D call: TRBD2 (6 bases). V lost 7 bases and J lost 6, with 15 bases in between. Germline lookup yields CDR1 LGHDT and CDR2 YNNKEL (reference sequence). This CDR3 spans 14 amino acids.

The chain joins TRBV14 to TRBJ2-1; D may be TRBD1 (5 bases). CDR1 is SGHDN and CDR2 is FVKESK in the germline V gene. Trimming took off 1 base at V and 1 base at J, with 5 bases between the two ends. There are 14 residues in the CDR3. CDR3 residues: CASSQAGSYNEQFF. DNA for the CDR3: TGTGCCAGCAGCCAAGCAGGGTCCTACAATGAGCAGTTCTTC.

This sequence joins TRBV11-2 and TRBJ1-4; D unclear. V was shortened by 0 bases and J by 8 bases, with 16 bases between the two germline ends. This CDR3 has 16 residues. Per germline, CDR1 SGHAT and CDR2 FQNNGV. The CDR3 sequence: CASSLESRRGREKLFF. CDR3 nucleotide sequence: TGTGCCAGCAGCTTAGAATCACGTCGGGGAAGGGAAAAACTGTTTTTT.

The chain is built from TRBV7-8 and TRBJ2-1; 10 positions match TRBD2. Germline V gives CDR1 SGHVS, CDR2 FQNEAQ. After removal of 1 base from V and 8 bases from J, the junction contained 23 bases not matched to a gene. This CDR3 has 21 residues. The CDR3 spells CASSLGLVGASGSVSVDEQFF. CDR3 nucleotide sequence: TGTGCCAGCAGCTTAGGGTTGGTGGGGGCTAGCGGGAGTGTAAGTGTCGATGAGCAGTTCTTC.

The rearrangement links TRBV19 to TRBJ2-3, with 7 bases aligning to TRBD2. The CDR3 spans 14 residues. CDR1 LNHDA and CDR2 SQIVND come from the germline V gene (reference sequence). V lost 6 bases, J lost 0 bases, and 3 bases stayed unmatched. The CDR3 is CASRKRDSTDTQYF. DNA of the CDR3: TGTGCCAGTAGAAAGCGGGATAGCACAGATACGCAGTATTTT.

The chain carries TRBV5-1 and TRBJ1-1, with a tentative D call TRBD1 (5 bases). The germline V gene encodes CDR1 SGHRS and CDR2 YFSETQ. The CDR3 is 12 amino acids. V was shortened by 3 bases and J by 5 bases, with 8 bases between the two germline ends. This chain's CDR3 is CASSSQGTEAFF. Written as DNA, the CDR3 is TGCGCCAGCAGCTCGCAGGGTACTGAAGCTTTCTTT.

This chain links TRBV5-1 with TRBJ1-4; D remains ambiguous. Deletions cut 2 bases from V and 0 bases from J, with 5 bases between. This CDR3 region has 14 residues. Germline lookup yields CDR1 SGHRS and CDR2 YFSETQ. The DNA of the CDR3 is TGCGCCAGCAGCTTATCTTCAACTAATGAAAAACTGTTTTTT. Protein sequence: CASSLSSTNEKLFF. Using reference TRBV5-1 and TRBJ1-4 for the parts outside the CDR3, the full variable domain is KAGVTQTPRYLIKTRGQQVTLSCSPISGHRSVSWYQQTPGQGLQFLFEYFSETQRNKGNFPGRFSGRQFSNSRSEMNVSTLELGDSALYLCASSLSSTNEKLFFGSGTQLSVL.